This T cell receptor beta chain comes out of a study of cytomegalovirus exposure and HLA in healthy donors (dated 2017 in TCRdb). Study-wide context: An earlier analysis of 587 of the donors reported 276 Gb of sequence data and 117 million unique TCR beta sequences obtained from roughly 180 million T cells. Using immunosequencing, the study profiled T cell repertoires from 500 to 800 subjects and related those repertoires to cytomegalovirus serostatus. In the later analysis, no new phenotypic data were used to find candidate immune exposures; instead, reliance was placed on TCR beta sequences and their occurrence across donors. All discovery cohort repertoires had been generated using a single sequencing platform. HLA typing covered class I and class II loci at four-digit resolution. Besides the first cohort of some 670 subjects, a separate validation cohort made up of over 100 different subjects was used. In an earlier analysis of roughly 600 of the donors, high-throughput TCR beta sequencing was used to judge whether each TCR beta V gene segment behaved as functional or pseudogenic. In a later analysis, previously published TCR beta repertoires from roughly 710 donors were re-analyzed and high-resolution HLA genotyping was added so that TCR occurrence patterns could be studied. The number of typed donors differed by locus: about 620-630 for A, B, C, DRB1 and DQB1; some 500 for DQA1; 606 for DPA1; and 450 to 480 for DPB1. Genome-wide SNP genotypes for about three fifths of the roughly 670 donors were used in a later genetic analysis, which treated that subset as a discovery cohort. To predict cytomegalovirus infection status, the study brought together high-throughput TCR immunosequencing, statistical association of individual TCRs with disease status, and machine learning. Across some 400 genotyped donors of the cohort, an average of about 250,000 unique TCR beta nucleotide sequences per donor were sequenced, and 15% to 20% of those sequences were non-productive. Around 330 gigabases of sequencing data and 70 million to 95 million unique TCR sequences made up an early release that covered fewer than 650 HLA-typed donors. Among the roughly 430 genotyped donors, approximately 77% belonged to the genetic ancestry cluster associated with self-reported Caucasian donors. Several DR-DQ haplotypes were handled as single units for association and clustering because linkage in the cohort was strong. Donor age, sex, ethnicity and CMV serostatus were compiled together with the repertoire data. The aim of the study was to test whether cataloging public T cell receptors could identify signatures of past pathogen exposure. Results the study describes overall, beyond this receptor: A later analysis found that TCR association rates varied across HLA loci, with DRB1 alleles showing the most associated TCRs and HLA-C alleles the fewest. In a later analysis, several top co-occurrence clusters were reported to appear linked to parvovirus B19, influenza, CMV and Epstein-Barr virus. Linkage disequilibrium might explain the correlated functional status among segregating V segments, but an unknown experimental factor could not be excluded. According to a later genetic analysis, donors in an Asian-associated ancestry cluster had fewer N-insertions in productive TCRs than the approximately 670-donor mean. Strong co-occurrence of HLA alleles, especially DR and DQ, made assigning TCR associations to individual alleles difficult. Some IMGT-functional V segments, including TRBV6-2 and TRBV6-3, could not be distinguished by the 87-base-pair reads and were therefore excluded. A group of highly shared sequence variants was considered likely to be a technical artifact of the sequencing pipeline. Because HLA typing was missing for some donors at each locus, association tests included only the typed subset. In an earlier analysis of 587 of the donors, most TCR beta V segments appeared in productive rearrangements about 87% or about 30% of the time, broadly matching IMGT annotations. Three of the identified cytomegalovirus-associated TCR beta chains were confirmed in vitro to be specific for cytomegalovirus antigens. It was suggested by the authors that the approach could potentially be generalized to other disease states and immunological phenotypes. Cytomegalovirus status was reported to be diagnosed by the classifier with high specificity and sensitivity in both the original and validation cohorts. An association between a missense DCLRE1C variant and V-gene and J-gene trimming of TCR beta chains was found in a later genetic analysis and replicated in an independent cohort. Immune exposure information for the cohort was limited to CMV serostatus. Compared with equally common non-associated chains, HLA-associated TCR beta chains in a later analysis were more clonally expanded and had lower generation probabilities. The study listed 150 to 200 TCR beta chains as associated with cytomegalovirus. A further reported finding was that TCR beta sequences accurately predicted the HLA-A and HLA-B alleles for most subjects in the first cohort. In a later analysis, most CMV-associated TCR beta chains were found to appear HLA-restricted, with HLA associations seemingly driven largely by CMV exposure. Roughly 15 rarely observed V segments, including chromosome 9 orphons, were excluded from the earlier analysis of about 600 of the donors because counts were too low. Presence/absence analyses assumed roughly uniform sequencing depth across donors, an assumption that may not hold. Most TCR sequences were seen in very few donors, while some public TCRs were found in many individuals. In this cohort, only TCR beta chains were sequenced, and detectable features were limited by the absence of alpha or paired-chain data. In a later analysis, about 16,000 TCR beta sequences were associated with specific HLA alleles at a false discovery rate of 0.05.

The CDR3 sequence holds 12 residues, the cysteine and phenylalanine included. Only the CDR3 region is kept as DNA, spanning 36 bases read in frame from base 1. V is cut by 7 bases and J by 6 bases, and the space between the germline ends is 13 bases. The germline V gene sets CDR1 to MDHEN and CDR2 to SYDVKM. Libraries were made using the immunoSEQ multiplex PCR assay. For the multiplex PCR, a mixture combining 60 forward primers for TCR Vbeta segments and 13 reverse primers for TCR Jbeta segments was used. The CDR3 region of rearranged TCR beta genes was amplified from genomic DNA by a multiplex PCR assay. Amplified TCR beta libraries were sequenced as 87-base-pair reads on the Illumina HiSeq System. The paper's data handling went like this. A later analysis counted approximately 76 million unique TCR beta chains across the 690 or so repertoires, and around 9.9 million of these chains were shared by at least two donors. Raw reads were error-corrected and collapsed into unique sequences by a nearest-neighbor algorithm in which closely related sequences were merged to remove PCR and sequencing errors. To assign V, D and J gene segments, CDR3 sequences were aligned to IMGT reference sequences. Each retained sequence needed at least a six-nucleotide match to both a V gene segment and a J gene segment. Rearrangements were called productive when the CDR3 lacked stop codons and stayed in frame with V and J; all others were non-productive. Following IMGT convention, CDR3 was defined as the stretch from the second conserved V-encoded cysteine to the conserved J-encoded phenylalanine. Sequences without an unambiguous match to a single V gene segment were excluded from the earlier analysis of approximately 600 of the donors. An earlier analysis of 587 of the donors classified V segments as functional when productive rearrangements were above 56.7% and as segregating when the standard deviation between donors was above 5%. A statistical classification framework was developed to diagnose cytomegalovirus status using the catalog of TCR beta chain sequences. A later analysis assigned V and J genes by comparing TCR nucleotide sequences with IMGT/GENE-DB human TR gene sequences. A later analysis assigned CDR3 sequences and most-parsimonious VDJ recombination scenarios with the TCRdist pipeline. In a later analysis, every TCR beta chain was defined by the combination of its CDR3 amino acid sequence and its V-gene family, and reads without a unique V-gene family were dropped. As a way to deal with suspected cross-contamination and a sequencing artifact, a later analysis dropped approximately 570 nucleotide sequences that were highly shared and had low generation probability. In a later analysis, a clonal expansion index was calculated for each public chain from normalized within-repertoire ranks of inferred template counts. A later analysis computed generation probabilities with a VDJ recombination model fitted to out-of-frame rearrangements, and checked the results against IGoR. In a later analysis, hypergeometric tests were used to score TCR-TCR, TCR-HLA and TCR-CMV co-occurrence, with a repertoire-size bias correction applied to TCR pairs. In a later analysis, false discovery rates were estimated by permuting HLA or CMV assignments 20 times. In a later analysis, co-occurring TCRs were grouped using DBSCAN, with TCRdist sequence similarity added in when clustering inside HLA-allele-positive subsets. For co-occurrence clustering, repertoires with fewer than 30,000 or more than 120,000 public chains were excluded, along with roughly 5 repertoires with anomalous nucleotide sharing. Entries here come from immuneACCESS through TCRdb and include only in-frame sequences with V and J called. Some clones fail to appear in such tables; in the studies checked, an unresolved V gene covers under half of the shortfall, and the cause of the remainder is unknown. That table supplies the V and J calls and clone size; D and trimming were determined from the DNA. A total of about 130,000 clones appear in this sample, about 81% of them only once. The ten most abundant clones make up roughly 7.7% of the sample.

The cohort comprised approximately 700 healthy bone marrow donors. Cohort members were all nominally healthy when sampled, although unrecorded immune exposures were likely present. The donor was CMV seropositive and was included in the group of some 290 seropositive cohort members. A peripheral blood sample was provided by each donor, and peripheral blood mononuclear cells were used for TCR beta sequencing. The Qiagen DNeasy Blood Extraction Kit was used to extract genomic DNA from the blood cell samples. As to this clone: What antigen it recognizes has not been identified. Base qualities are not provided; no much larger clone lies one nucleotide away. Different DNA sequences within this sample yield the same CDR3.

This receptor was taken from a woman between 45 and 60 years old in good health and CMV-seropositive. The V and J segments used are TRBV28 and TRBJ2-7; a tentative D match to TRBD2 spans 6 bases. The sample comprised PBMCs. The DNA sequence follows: TGTGCCAGCAAGTTACAGGAGGGCGAGCAGTACTTC. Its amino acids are CASKLQEGEQYF.